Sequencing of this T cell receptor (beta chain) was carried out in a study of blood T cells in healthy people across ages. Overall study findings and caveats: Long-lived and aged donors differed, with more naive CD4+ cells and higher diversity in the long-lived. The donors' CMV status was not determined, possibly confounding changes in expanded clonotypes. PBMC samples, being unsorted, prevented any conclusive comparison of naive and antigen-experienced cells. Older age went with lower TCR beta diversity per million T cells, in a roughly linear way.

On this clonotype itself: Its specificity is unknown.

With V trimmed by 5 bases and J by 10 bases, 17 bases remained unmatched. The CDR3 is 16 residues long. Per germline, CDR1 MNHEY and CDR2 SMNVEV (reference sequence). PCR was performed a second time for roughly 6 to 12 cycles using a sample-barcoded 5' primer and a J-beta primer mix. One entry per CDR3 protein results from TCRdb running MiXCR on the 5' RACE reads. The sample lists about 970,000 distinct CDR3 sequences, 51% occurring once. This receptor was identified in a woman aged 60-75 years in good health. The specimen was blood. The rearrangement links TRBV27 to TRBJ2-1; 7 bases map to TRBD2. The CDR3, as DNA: TGTGCCAGCAGTCCCCATGGGACTACCTCCACTGGCGAGCAGTTCTTC. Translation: CASSPHGTTSTGEQFF.